Included here is one T cell receptor beta chain sequence, with context. This specimen belongs to a study of blood T cell repertoires in COVID-19. Study-wide context: PBMCs, B-cell-depleted T cells, or T cells were the source of the cDNA or gDNA that made up the material.

The assay was immunoSEQ multiplex PCR, and TCRdb's table has in-frame clones only and misses some. The sample comprises fewer than 200,000 clones, approximately 80% of which are singletons, and 9.5% to 15% rests with the top ten. Seattle patient enrollment occurred during active infection, with longitudinal follow-up thereafter. Per the germline V gene, CDR1 is SGHRS and CDR2 is YFSETQ. The CDR3 length is 16 residues. Trimming removed 0 bases at V and 3 bases at J, with 16 bases between. The source material was peripheral blood. This rearrangement joins TRBV5-1 to TRBJ2-7; D may be TRBD2 (6 bases). The receptor was derived from a woman older than 75 with COVID-19, enrolled during active disease. CDR3 in DNA: TGCGCCAGCAGCTTGGTGGCGGGAATTTTGGTCTACGAGCAGTACTTC. This translates into CASSLVAGILVYEQYF.